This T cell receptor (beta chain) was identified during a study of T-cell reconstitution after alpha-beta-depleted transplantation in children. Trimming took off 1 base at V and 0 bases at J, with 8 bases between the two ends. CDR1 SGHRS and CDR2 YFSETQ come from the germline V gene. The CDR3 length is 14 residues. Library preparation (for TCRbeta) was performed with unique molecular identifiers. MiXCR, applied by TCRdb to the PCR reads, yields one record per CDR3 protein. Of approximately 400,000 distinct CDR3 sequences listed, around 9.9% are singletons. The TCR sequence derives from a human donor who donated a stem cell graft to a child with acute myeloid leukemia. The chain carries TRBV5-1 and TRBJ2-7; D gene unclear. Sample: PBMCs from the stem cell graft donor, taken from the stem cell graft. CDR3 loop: CASSLMQSSYEQYF. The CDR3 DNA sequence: TGCGCCAGCAGCTTGATGCAGTCCTCCTACGAGCAGTACTTC.